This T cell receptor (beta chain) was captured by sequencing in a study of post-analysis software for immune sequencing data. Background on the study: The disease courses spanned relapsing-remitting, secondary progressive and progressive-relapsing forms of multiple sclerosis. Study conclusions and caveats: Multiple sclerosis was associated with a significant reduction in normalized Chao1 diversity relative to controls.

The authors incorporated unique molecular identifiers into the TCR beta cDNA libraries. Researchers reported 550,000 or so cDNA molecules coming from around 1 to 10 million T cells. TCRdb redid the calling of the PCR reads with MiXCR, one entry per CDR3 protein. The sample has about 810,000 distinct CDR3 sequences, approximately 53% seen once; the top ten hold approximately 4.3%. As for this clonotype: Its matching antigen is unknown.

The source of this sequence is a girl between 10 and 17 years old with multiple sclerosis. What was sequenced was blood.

The CDR3 DNA sequence: TGTGCCAGCGCAACCCGACTAGCGGGGGATAGCACAGATACGCAGTATTTT. The encoded protein is CASATRLAGDSTDTQYF. This sequence joins TRBV18 and TRBJ2-3, with 12 bases matching TRBD2. Unmatched junction bases numbered 9, after V lost 8 bases and J lost 0 bases. Germline V gene lookup returns CDR1 KGHSH and CDR2 LQKENI. This CDR3 contains 17 residues.